A single sample gave rise to the 11 T cell receptor beta chains below, sequenced in a study of blood T cell repertoires in COVID-19. Clones were sequenced by immunoSEQ multiplex PCR, and TCRdb holds only the in-frame ones, with some missing. The sample carries around 43,000 clones, about four fifths recorded once. Source material: peripheral blood. These receptors originate from a human donor in a cohort sampled during active COVID-19.

This rearrangement joins TRBV19 to TRBJ1-2; 7 bases fit TRBD1. Germline V gene data show CDR1 as LNHDA and CDR2 as SQIVND (reference sequence). The CDR3 totals 14 residues. J was trimmed by 4 bases and V by 6 bases; bases with no gene match: 8. CDR3 coding DNA: TGTGCCAGTAGACGGGAGGGGGCTGGCTATGGCTACACCTTC. Its protein product is CASRREGAGYGYTF. The whole variable domain, filled in from reference TRBV19 and TRBJ1-2, reads DGGITQSPKYLFRKEGQNVTLSCEQNLNHDAMYWYRQDPGQGLRLIYYSQIVNDFQKGDIAEGYSVSREKKESFPLTVTSAQKNPTAFYLCASRREGAGYGYTFGSGTRLTVV.

V usage is TRBV11-3 and J usage is TRBJ2-4; D is unresolved. The CDR3 has 16 amino acids. CDR1 is SGHNT and CDR2 is YENEEA in the germline V gene. V was shortened by 3 bases and J by 8 bases, with 20 bases between the two germline ends. The CDR3 nucleotides read TGTGCCAGCAGCTTTCGGCCGACGGGTAGTCAAGACATTCAGTACTTC. Translating gives CASSFRPTGSQDIQYF.

With respect to this clone: This specimen includes other DNA sequences encoding the same CDR3. This chain connects TRBV7-2 to TRBJ2-5; D is possibly TRBD2 (5 bases). The germline V and J ends were trimmed by 1 base and 8 bases, with 11 bases remaining between them. Germline assignment: CDR1 SGHTA and CDR2 FQGNSA. CDR3 size: 13 residues. CDR3 sequence: CASSLGAGETQYF. In DNA, the CDR3 is TGTGCCAGCAGCTTAGGAGCCGGGGAAACCCAGTACTTC.

V usage is TRBV27 and J usage is TRBJ2-3; TRBD2 agrees at 7 bases. This CDR3 has 14 amino acids. Germline V gene data show CDR1 as MNHEY and CDR2 as SMNVEV (reference sequence). V trimming: 10 bases; J trimming: 0 bases; junction bases outside the gene matches: 7. CDR3 nucleotide sequence: TGTGCCACTAAACTAGCGACTAGCACAGATACGCAGTATTTT. This codes for CATKLATSTDTQYF.

The rearrangement joins TRBV5-1 to TRBJ2-2, with D possibly being TRBD1 (6 bases). Per the germline V gene, CDR1 is SGHRS and CDR2 is YFSETQ. V was cut by 5 bases and J by 3 bases, with 11 bases left in between. This CDR3 contains 14 residues. In DNA, the CDR3 is TGCGCCAGCAGACCAGGACAGTACACCGGGGAGCTGTTTTTT. It translates to CASRPGQYTGELFF. Looking up the rest from reference TRBV5-1 and TRBJ2-2 gives the full variable domain: KAGVTQTPRYLIKTRGQQVTLSCSPISGHRSVSWYQQTPGQGLQFLFEYFSETQRNKGNFPGRFSGRQFSNSRSEMNVSTLELGDSALYLCASRPGQYTGELFFGEGSRLTVL.

The chain carries TRBV6-2 or TRBV6-3 and TRBJ2-5; possibly TRBD2 for D (6 bases). Germline values: CDR1 MNHEY, CDR2 SVGEGT. The CDR3 spans 14 residues. Between the trimmed V and J ends, which lost 6 bases and 2 bases, there was a span of 13 bases. CDR3 amino acids: CASSSRDLQETQYF. Written as DNA, the CDR3 is TGTGCCAGCAGCTCCAGGGACTTGCAAGAGACCCAGTACTTC.

This clone was found a few times. The CDR3 coding sequence is TGTGCCACCAGTGATTTTACTACACAAGAGACCCAGTACTTC. Its translation is CATSDFTTQETQYF. J is TRBJ2-5 and V is TRBV24-1; unclear D gene. This CDR3 contains 14 residues. V lost 1 base and J lost 2, with 7 bases in between. CDR1 and CDR2 from the germline V gene are KGHDR and SFDVKD.

This sequence joins TRBV5-1 and TRBJ2-5; D gene uncertain. CDR3 length: 14 residues. Trimming removed 1 base from V and 3 bases from J, with 10 bases in between. Germline-derived CDR1 and CDR2 are SGHRS and YFSETQ. CDR3 residues: CASSLYSFEETQYF. As DNA, the CDR3 is TGCGCCAGCAGCTTGTACTCTTTTGAAGAGACCCAGTACTTC.

The gene calls are TRBV11-3 and TRBJ1-1; D perhaps matches TRBD1 (6 bases). V was trimmed by 5 bases and J by 1 base, leaving 11 bases between them. The CDR3 runs to 14 residues. Germline V gene data show CDR1 as SGHNT and CDR2 as YENEEA. CDR3 sequence reads: CASSERQENTEAFF. The DNA for the CDR3 is TGTGCCAGCAGCGAGAGACAGGAGAACACTGAAGCTTTCTTT.

The chain has TRBV30 and TRBJ1-2, with 10 bases lining up with TRBD1. The CDR3 totals 13 residues. The V and J ends lost 7 bases and 5 bases, in that order; junction bases with no gene match: 7. Per germline, CDR1 GTSNPN and CDR2 SVGIG (reference sequence). CDR3 DNA sequence: TGTGCCTCGTTCGGGGACAGGGGTTATGGCTACACCTTC. Protein product: CASFGDRGYGYTF.

The chain links TRBV29-1 to TRBJ2-1; 7 bases are shared with TRBD2. CDR1 is SQVTM, CDR2 ANQGSEA, per germline. The CDR3 contains 11 residues. Trimming took 7 bases from V and 7 from J; bases not matched to a gene: 4. CDR3: CSGGGGNEQFF. In nucleotides, the CDR3 is TGCAGCGGTGGGGGGGGGAATGAGCAGTTCTTC.